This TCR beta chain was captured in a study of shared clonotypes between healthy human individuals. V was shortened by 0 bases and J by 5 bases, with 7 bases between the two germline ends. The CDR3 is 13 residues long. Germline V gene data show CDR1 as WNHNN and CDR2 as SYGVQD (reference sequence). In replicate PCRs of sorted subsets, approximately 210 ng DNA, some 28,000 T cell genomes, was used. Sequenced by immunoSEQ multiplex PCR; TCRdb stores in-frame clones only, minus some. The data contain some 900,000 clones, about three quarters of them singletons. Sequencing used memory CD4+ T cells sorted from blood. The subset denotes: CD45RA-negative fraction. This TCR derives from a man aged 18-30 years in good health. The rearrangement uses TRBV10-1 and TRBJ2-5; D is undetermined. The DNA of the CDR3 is TGCGCCAGCAGTGAGTCCAGTAGGGAGACCCAGTACTTC. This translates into CASSESSRETQYF.